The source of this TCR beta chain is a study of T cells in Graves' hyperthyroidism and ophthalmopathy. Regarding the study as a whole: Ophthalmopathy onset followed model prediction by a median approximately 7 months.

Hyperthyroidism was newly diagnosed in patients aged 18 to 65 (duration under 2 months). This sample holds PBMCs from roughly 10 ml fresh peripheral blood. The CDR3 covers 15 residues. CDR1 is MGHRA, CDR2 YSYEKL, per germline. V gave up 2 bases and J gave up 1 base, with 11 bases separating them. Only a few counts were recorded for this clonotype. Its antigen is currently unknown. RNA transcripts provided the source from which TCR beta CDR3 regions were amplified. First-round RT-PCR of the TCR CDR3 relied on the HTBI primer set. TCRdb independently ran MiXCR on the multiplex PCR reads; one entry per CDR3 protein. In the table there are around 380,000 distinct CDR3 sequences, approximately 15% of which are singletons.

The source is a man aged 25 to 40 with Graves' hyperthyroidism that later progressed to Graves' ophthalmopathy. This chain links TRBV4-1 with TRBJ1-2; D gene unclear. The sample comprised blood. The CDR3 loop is CASSQSSRINYGYTF. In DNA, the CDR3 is TGCGCCAGCAGCCAATCATCGCGGATTAACTATGGCTACACCTTC.